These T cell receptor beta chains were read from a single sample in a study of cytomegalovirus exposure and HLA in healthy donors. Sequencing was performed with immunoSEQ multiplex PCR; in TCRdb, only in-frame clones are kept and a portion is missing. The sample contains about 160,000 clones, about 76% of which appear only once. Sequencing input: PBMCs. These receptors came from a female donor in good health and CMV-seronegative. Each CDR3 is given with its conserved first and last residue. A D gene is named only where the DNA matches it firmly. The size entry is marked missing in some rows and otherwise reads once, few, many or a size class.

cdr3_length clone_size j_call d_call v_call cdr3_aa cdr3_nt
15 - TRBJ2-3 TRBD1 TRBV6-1 CASSEGGAGGDTQYF TGTGCCAGCAGTGAAGGTGGGGCAGGGGGAGATACGCAGTATTTT
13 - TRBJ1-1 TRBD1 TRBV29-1 CSVVRTGDTEAFF TGCAGCGTTGTTAGGACAGGGGACACTGAAGCTTTCTTT
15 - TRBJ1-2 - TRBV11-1 CASSLSGGLNYGYTF TGTGCCAGCAGCTTAAGCGGCGGCCTGAACTATGGCTACACCTTC
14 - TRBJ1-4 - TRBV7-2 CASSGTAGAGKLFF TGTGCCAGCAGCGGCACGGCGGGCGCCGGAAAACTGTTTTTT
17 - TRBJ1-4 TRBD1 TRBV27 CASSIQAPTGGREKLFF TGTGCCAGCAGCATACAAGCCCCGACAGGGGGTCGGGAAAAACTGTTTTTT
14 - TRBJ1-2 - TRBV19 CASSMRQVGYGYTF TGTGCCAGTAGTATGCGACAGGTTGGCTATGGCTACACCTTC
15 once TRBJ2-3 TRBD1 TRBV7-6 CASSLEDRGTDTQYF TGTGCCAGCAGCTTAGAGGACAGGGGGACAGATACGCAGTATTTT
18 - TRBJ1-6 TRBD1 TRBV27 CASSSWTGGSSYNSPLHF TGTGCCAGCAGTTCATGGACAGGGGGGAGCTCCTATAATTCACCCCTCCACTTT
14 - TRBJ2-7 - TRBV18 CASSPPGAQHEQYF TGTGCCAGCTCACCACCGGGGGCTCAGCACGAGCAGTACTTC
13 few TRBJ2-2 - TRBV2 CASSERVTGELFF TGTGCCAGCAGTGAACGGGTCACCGGGGAGCTGTTTTTT
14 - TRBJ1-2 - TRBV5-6 CASSLTGSPYGYTF TGTGCCAGCAGCTTGACAGGTTCCCCCTATGGCTACACCTTC
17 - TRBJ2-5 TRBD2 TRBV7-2 CASSLGTSGGGQETQYF TGTGCCAGCAGCCTAGGGACTAGCGGGGGGGGCCAAGAGACCCAGTACTTC
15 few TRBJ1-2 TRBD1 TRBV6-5 CASTRGGQGSYGYTF TGTGCCAGCACTAGGGGAGGACAGGGGTCCTATGGCTACACCTTC
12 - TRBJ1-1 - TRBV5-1 CASSLSGFEAFF TGCGCCAGCAGCTTGTCAGGGTTTGAAGCTTTCTTT
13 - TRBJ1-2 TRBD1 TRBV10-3 CAISAGTDYGYTF TGTGCCATCTCAGCCGGGACAGACTATGGCTACACCTTC
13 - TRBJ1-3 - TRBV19 CASSRTAGNTIYF TGTGCCAGTAGTAGGACTGCTGGAAACACCATATATTTT
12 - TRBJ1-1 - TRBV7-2 CASSLNRVEAFF TGTGCCAGCAGCTTAAACAGGGTTGAAGCTTTCTTT
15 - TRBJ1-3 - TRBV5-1 CASSSDGGSGNTIYF TGCGCCAGCAGCTCGGACGGAGGCTCTGGAAACACCATATATTTT
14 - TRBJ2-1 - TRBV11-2 CASSPRTDYNEQFF TGTGCCAGCAGCCCCAGGACAGATTACAATGAGCAGTTCTTC
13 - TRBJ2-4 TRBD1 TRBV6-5 CASSYRGQDIQYF TGTGCCAGCAGTTACAGGGGGCAGGACATTCAGTACTTC
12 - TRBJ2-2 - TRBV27 CASSFQTGELFF TGTGCCAGCAGTTTTCAGACCGGGGAGCTGTTTTTT
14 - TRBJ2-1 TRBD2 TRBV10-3 CAARLAAWWDEQFF TGTGCCGCACGACTAGCGGCCTGGTGGGATGAGCAGTTCTTC
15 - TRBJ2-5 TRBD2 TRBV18 CASSAGTSVQETQYF TGTGCCAGCTCAGCCGGGACTAGCGTCCAAGAGACCCAGTACTTC
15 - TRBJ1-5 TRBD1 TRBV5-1 CASSLGTGAEQPQHF TGCGCCAGCAGCTTAGGGACAGGGGCGGAACAGCCCCAGCATTTT
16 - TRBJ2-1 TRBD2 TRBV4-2 CASSQDPGTTYNEQFF TGTGCCAGCAGCCAAGATCCCGGGACTACCTACAATGAGCAGTTCTTC
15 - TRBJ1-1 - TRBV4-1 CASSQTQDSNTEAFF TGCGCCAGCAGCCAAACCCAGGACAGCAACACTGAAGCTTTCTTT
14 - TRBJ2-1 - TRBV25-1 CASSGAGTMSEQFF TGTGCCAGCAGTGGAGCCGGGACAATGAGTGAGCAGTTCTTC
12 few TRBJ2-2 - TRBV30 CAWSSHTGELFF TGTGCCTGGAGTTCTCACACCGGGGAGCTGTTTTTT
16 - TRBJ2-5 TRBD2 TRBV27 CASSPGAGGPRETQYF TGTGCCAGCAGCCCCGGAGCGGGGGGGCCGAGAGAGACCCAGTACTTC
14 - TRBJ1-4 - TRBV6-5 CASSFGAPNEKLFF TGTGCCAGCAGTTTTGGGGCCCCTAATGAAAAACTGTTTTTT
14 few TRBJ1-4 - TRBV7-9 CASSSDRSGEKLFF TGTGCCAGCAGCTCCGACAGGTCGGGGGAAAAACTGTTTTTT
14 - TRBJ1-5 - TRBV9 CASSVGGGNQPQHF TGTGCCAGCAGCGTAGGGGGAGGCAATCAGCCCCAGCATTTT
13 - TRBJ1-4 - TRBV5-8 CATRGTDNEKLFF TGTGCCACGCGCGGGACGGACAATGAAAAACTGTTTTTT
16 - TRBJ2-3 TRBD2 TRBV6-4 CASSDSTSGITDTQYF TGTGCCAGCAGTGACTCGACTAGCGGGATTACAGATACGCAGTATTTT
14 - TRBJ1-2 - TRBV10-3 CAISESGSLYGYTF TGTGCCATCAGTGAGTCGGGCAGCCTCTATGGCTACACCTTC
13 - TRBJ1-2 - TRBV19 CASSITGDYGYTF TGTGCCAGTAGTATTACAGGCGACTATGGCTACACCTTC
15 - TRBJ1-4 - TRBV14 CASSLGSATNEKLFF TGTGCCAGCAGCCTCGGGTCAGCAACTAATGAAAAACTGTTTTTT
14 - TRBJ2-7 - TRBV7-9 CASSLSAGTYEQYF TGTGCCAGCAGCTTATCAGCAGGTACCTACGAGCAGTACTTC
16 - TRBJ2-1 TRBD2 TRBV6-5 CASSYLAASGYNEQFF TGTGCCAGCAGTTACTTAGCGGCTAGCGGATACAATGAGCAGTTCTTC
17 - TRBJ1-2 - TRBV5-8 CASSLVRGTMVGYGYTF TGTGCCAGCAGCTTGGTTCGGGGGACCATGGTGGGCTATGGCTACACCTTC
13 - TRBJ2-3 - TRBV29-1 CSVQTGSGDTQYF TGCAGCGTCCAAACAGGGTCTGGAGATACGCAGTATTTT
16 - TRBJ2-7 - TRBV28 CASSLRRTDMNYEQYF TGTGCCAGCAGTTTACGTAGGACAGATATGAACTACGAGCAGTACTTC
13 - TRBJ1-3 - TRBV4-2 CASSGRGGNTIYF TGTGCCAGCAGCGGCAGGGGAGGAAACACCATATATTTT
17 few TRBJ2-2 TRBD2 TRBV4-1 CASSHETSGRASGELFF TGCGCCAGCAGCCACGAGACTAGCGGGAGGGCTTCCGGGGAGCTGTTTTTT
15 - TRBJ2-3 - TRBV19 CASSIRTDYTDTQYF TGTGCCAGTAGTATAAGGACGGACTACACAGATACGCAGTATTTT
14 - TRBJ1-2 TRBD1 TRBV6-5 CASSYRGGSYGYTF TGTGCCAGCAGTTACCGAGGGGGCTCCTATGGCTACACCTTC
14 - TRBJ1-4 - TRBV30 CAWTGRQGSEKLFF TGTGCCTGGACGGGTAGGCAGGGGAGTGAAAAACTGTTTTTT
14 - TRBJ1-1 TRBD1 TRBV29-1 CSVMTGGTGTEAFF TGCAGCGTTATGACAGGGGGCACGGGAACTGAAGCTTTCTTT
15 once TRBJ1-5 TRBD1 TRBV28 CASFEGQGLNQPQHF TGTGCCAGCTTTGAAGGACAGGGGCTCAATCAGCCCCAGCATTTT